The rows below give T cell receptor beta chains drawn from one sample of a study of blood T cell repertoires in COVID-19. Sequenced by immunoSEQ multiplex PCR; TCRdb stores in-frame clones only, minus some. Here the sample spans a few hundred thousand clones, roughly 89% being singletons. The sequenced sample was PBMCs or T cells enriched from blood (not recorded which). The origin of the receptors is a woman aged 25-40 years who had recovered from COVID-19. Both conserved end residues are part of each CDR3. The D gene is left open where the match is weak. A row's size may be missing; if present it is once, few, many or a size class.

size	D	V	J	DNA	CDR3
-	TRBD2	TRBV4-2	TRBJ2-4	TGTGCCAGCAGCCAAGTAATTCGGACGGGAGGTAACATTCAGTACTTC	CASSQVIRTGGNIQYF
-	TRBD2	TRBV18	TRBJ2-1	TGTGCCAGCTCCCAACGGCTAGCGGGAGGGCCCGGACGCGATGAGCAGTTCTTC	CASSQRLAGGPGRDEQFF
-	TRBD2	TRBV4-3	TRBJ2-1	TGCGCCAGCAGCCAAGATGGGGGTAGCGGGACTGTCTGGGGTTTCGATGAGCAGTTCTTC	CASSQDGGSGTVWGFDEQFF
once	-	TRBV19	TRBJ1-2	TGTGCCAGTATGCGGGCAGACTATGGCTACACCTTC	CASMRADYGYTF
-	-	TRBV9	TRBJ1-1	TGTGCCAGCAGCCCCGAAAGTTGGGGGGGATCTAAAAACACTGAAGCTTTCTTT	CASSPESWGGSKNTEAFF
-	-	TRBV7-2	TRBJ2-4	TGTGCCAGCAGCTCCGAGGCTAGCTGGGACATTCAGTACTTC	CASSSEASWDIQYF
-	TRBD1	TRBV30	TRBJ1-6	TGTGCCTGGGGGACAGCCGGGACAGGGTTATCACCCCTCCACTTT	CAWGTAGTGLSPLHF
-	-	TRBV5-1	TRBJ1-1	TGCGCCAGCAGCTTGGGGGGAGCGGCGGACACTGAAGCTTTCTTT	CASSLGGAADTEAFF
-	-	TRBV5-1	TRBJ2-5	TGCGCCAGCCGCCGAGACAGGCTCCAAGAGACCCAGTACTTC	CASRRDRLQETQYF
-	-	TRBV12-3/TRBV12-4	TRBJ2-2	TGTGCCAGCAGTTTCCGTAGTCGGGGGTTTTTT	CASSFRSRGFF
-	-	TRBV3-1/TRBV3-2	TRBJ2-7	TGTGCCAGCAGCCAGCAGGCGGGCGTTTTATACGAGCAGTACTTC	CASSQQAGVLYEQYF
-	-	TRBV3-1/TRBV3-2	TRBJ1-4	TGTGCCAGCAGCTTAAATAATAAGGAAGGAGAACTGTTTTTT	CASSLNNKEGELFF
-	-	TRBV5-1	TRBJ2-1	TGCGCCAGCAGCCTCCCAGCAGGGCCCCATGAGCAGTTCTTC	CASSLPAGPHEQFF
-	TRBD2	TRBV7-6	TRBJ2-1	TGTGCCAGCAGCACACGAGGTGAAGCGGGGGAGGCCTCCTACAATGAGCAGTTCTTC	CASSTRGEAGEASYNEQFF
-	TRBD2	TRBV5-4	TRBJ2-7	TGTGCCAGCACTGCCCAACTAGCGGGAGGCTACGAGCAGTACTTC	CASTAQLAGGYEQYF
-	-	TRBV2	TRBJ2-5	TGTGCCAGCAGTCGTGTCGAGACCCAGTACTTC	CASSRVETQYF
-	-	TRBV12-3/TRBV12-4	TRBJ2-4	TGTGCCAGCAGTTGGGATACGGGGAACATTCAGTACTTC	CASSWDTGNIQYF
-	TRBD1	TRBV7-9	TRBJ1-1	TGTGCCAGCAGCAAGGGACAGGGGAACACTGAAGCTTTCTTT	CASSKGQGNTEAFF
-	TRBD1	TRBV3-1/TRBV3-2	TRBJ1-6	TGTGCCAGCAGCCAAGTATCTGGGACAGGGAATTCACCCCTCCACTTT	CASSQVSGTGNSPLHF